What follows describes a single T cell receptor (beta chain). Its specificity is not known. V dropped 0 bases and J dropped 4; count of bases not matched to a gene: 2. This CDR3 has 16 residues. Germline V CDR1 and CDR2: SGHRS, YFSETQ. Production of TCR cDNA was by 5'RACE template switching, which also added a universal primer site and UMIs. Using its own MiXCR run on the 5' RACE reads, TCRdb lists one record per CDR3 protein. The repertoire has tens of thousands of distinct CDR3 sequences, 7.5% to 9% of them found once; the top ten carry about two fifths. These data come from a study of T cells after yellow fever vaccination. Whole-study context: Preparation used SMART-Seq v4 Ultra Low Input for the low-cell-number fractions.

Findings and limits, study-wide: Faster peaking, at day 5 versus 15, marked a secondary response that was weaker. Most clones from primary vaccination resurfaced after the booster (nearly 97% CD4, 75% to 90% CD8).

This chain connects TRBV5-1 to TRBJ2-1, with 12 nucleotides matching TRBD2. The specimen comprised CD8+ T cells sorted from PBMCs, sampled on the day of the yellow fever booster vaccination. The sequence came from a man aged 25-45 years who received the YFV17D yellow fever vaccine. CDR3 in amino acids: CASSLGTSGMYNEQFF. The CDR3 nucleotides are TGCGCCAGCAGCTTGGGGACTAGCGGGATGTACAATGAGCAGTTCTTC.